Listed here are 21 T cell receptor beta chains from one sample, sequenced in a study of CD8+ T cells in alopecia areata. Following extraction, RNA underwent reverse transcription to cDNA, which served as the sequencing template. Here immunoSEQ multiplex PCR was the method, and the copy in TCRdb shows in-frame clones only, minus some. This table holds more than 200,000 clones, over 60% found once. Noted treatment: oral pan-JAK inhibitor, 5-10 mg twice daily. The specimen comprised CD4+ T cells sorted from blood, sampled at week 44, from a patient treated with tofacitinib. These receptors were taken from a human donor with alopecia areata.

This clone was seen a single time. V is TRBV27 and J is TRBJ1-2; 10 bases map to TRBD1. The V segment lost 3 bases and the J segment 6 bases; nucleotides outside the gene matches: 4. The CDR3 extends over 14 amino acids. Germline lookup yields CDR1 MNHEY and CDR2 SMNVEV (reference sequence). This chain's CDR3 is CASSFSGTGDGYTF. CDR3 in DNA: TGTGCCAGCAGTTTCTCCGGGACAGGGGATGGCTACACCTTC.

This clone was counted a few times. The V call is TRBV2, the J call TRBJ2-3; D gene unclear. This CDR3 is built from 11 residues. The V end lost 4 bases, the J end lost 10 bases, and 9 bases lay between the germline ends. The V gene's germline CDR1 is SNHLY and CDR2 FYNNEI. CDR3 region: CASSAVAAQYF. The CDR3 region has the DNA TGTGCCAGCAGTGCGGTTGCGGCGCAGTATTTT.

The rearrangement joins TRBV5-1 to TRBJ1-6; 7 nucleotides line up with TRBD1. The germline gives CDR1 SGHRS, CDR2 YFSETQ. V dropped 4 bases and J dropped 8; count of bases not matched to a gene: 3. The CDR3 is 13 amino acids. CDR3: CASSGDRDSPLHF. CDR3 sequence (DNA): TGCGCCAGCAGCGGCGACAGGGATTCACCCCTCCACTTT.

J is TRBJ2-6 and V is TRBV29-1; D unresolved. Per the germline V gene, CDR1 is SQVTM and CDR2 is ANQGSEA. This CDR3 is built from 15 residues. V shed 3 bases and J shed 2 bases, with 11 bases lying between them. The DNA for the CDR3 is TGCAGCGTTGACGCAGGCTCGGCTGGGGCCAACGTCCTGACTTTC. Its protein product is CSVDAGSAGANVLTF.

On this clone itself: The identical CDR3 is also encoded by other nucleotide sequences in the sample. The chain is built from TRBV29-1 and TRBJ1-1, with D uncertain. This CDR3 region has 12 residues. Germline CDR1 and CDR2: SQVTM and ANQGSEA. V lost 0 bases to trimming and J lost 4 bases, with 6 bases between them. The CDR3 loop reads CSVEDLGTEAFF. CDR3 coding DNA: TGCAGCGTTGAAGATCTCGGCACTGAAGCTTTCTTT.

This clone has just one count. The V gene is TRBV5-4, the J gene TRBJ2-1; weak D call: TRBD1 (6 bases). CDR3 size: 15 residues. The V and J ends lost 4 bases and 5 bases respectively, with 16 bases between them. Germline CDR1 SGHNT, CDR2 YYREEE (reference sequence). CDR3 bases: TGTGCCAGCAGCCTCAGGTTAGGACAGAACAATGAGCAGTTCTTC. Protein product: CASSLRLGQNNEQFF.

The chain employs TRBV7-2 and TRBJ2-3; the D gene is possibly TRBD1 (6 bases). The CDR3 totals 13 residues. Deletions cut 8 bases from V and 3 bases from J, with 12 bases between. Germline CDR1 and CDR2: SGHTA and FQGNSA. CDR3 coding DNA: TGTGCCAGCGAATTAAGGGGGACAGATACGCAGTATTTT. Its protein product is CASELRGTDTQYF. The complete variable domain, with remaining parts taken from reference TRBV7-2 and TRBJ2-3, reads GAGVSQSPSNKVTEKGKDVELRCDPISGHTALYWYRQSLGQGLEFLIYFQGNSAPDKSGLPSDRFSAERTGGSVSTLTIQRTQQEDSAVYLCASELRGTDTQYFGPGTRLTVL.

This clone was seen a few times. V gene TRBV4-3 combines with J gene TRBJ2-3, with D possibly being TRBD1 or TRBD2 (7 bases each). Per the germline V gene, CDR1 is LGHNA and CDR2 is YSLEER. V dropped 5 bases and J dropped 6 bases, with 15 bases sitting between them. The CDR3 runs to 14 residues. The CDR3 reads CASSSRGGLDTQYF. Here the CDR3 DNA reads TGCGCCAGCAGCTCCAGGGGGGGACTGGATACGCAGTATTTT.

The V call is TRBV7-2, the J call TRBJ2-7, with 8 bases that match TRBD2. Germline CDR1 is SGHTA and CDR2 is FQGNSA. J gave up 2 bases and V 1 base, and 10 bases lay outside the gene matches. CDR3 size: 17 residues. The CDR3, as DNA: TGTGCCAGCAGCTTAGGCCTAGCGGGCTACGGACCCTACGAGCAGTACTTC. Amino acids: CASSLGLAGYGPYEQYF. The whole variable domain, filled in from reference TRBV7-2 and TRBJ2-7, reads GAGVSQSPSNKVTEKGKDVELRCDPISGHTALYWYRQSLGQGLEFLIYFQGNSAPDKSGLPSDRFSAERTGGSVSTLTIQRTQQEDSAVYLCASSLGLAGYGPYEQYFGPGTRLTVT.

The chain uses TRBV7-2 and TRBJ2-5; D tentatively fits TRBD1 or TRBD2 (6 bases each). V shed 4 bases and J shed 3 bases, with 15 bases lying between them. CDR1 SGHTA and CDR2 FQGNSA come from the germline V gene. This CDR3 spans 15 amino acids. The CDR3 sequence is CASSSPGASEETQYF. The CDR3 nucleotides read TGTGCCAGCAGCTCCCCAGGGGCTAGCGAAGAGACCCAGTACTTC.

This clone was counted many times. The CDR3 DNA is TGTGCCAGCAGTTACGTGGGGACTAGTGAAGCTTTCTTT. Protein product: CASSYVGTSEAFF. The chain employs TRBV6-5 and TRBJ1-1; TRBD1 might be the D (5 bases). Germline values: CDR1 MNHEY, CDR2 SVGAGI. The CDR3 has 13 amino acids. The V and J ends lost 2 bases and 7 bases respectively, with 11 bases between them.

The gene calls are TRBV7-2 and TRBJ2-1; TRBD2 aligns across 9 bases. Germline V CDR1 and CDR2: SGHTA, FQGNSA. This CDR3 comprises 14 residues. V trimming: 2 bases; J trimming: 6 bases; junction bases outside the gene matches: 2. The CDR3 region is CASSLSSGVNEQFF. CDR3 DNA: TGTGCCAGCAGCTTATCTAGCGGGGTCAATGAGCAGTTCTTC.

There are a few counts of this clone. V gene TRBV29-1 combines with J gene TRBJ2-1; possible D gene TRBD1, 7 bases. V dropped 7 bases and J dropped 6 bases, with 13 bases sitting between them. Germline V gene data show CDR1 as SQVTM and CDR2 as ANQGSEA. The CDR3 loop spans 12 amino acids. The CDR3 is CSAAGGPNEQFF. CDR3 in DNA: TGCAGCGCGGCAGGGGGGCCCAATGAGCAGTTCTTC.

V gene TRBV29-1 combines with J gene TRBJ1-2; 8 bases match TRBD1. V shed 4 bases, J shed 6 bases, and the junction held 13 bases outside the gene matches. This CDR3 has 15 residues. Per the germline V gene, CDR1 is SQVTM and CDR2 is ANQGSEA. Written as DNA, the CDR3 is TGCAGCGTTGTCCTATCGGGGGACAGGAGGAATGGCTACACCTTC. It translates to CSVVLSGDRRNGYTF.

The V gene is TRBV6-4, the J gene TRBJ1-1; the D is unclear. Trimming removed 0 bases from V and 6 bases from J, with 11 bases in between. Germline values: CDR1 MRHNA, CDR2 SNTAGT. This CDR3 is 14 amino acids long. CDR3 sequence: CASSDSSRASEAFF. The CDR3 DNA sequence: TGTGCCAGCAGTGACTCCTCAAGGGCCTCTGAAGCTTTCTTT.

This clone came up many times. The rearrangement links TRBV12-5 to TRBJ1-3, with D tentatively TRBD1 (6 bases). V shed 9 bases and J shed 3 bases, with 12 bases lying between them. Germline V gene sequence: CDR1 LGHNT, CDR2 FRNRAP. The CDR3 has 13 amino acids. The CDR3 DNA reads TGTGCTAGCAGGGGAGCAAGTGGAAACACCATATATTTT. It translates to CASRGASGNTIYF.

This clone was recorded a few times. V usage is TRBV5-6 and J usage is TRBJ1-2, with TRBD1 as a possible D gene (5 bases). This CDR3 comprises 12 residues. The V end lost 3 bases, the J end lost 7 bases, and 10 bases lay between the germline ends. Germline CDR1 and CDR2: SGHDT and YYEEEE. CDR3: CASSSPGLGYTF. The DNA of the CDR3 is TGTGCCAGCAGCTCCCCGGGGCTTGGCTACACCTTC.

In this sample, this clone turned up once. The chain recombines TRBV5-4 with TRBJ2-6; D remains ambiguous. Trimming took 7 bases from V and 1 from J, leaving 0 bases between them. The CDR3 consists of 11 residues. CDR1 SGHNT and CDR2 YYREEE come from the germline V gene (reference sequence). CDR3 nucleotides: TGTGCCAGCTCTGGGGCCAACGTCCTGACTTTC. The encoded protein is CASSGANVLTF.

J is TRBJ2-3 and V is TRBV7-2; TRBD1 aligns across 7 bases. V gave up 5 bases and J gave up 1 base; unmatched junction bases: 6. CDR1 and CDR2 (germline): SGHTA, FQGNSA. This CDR3 spans 15 amino acids. CDR3 protein: CASSEGGQGTDTQYF. In DNA form, the CDR3 reads TGTGCCAGCAGCGAAGGCGGACAGGGCACAGATACGCAGTATTTT. The full variable domain, with the rest looked up from reference TRBV7-2 and TRBJ2-3, is GAGVSQSPSNKVTEKGKDVELRCDPISGHTALYWYRQSLGQGLEFLIYFQGNSAPDKSGLPSDRFSAERTGGSVSTLTIQRTQQEDSAVYLCASSEGGQGTDTQYFGPGTRLTVL.

The gene calls are TRBV30 and TRBJ1-6, with 9 bases that match TRBD1. The CDR3 extends over 14 amino acids. The V segment lost 0 bases and the J segment 9 bases; nucleotides outside the gene matches: 3. The V gene's germline CDR1 is GTSNPN and CDR2 SVGIG (reference sequence). The CDR3: CAWSVGDRASPLHF. In DNA form, the CDR3 reads TGTGCCTGGAGTGTTGGGGACAGGGCTTCACCCCTCCACTTT.

The J gene is TRBJ2-3, the V gene TRBV29-1; the D gene is possibly TRBD1 (5 bases). Germline V gene sequence: CDR1 SQVTM, CDR2 ANQGSEA. This CDR3 has 13 residues. V lost 5 bases, J lost 2 bases, and 11 bases lay in between. The CDR3 DNA reads TGCAGCGTTCAGGGTGCGGTCACAGATACGCAGTATTTT. Amino acids: CSVQGAVTDTQYF.